This TCR beta chain was captured by sequencing in a study of T cells in Graves' hyperthyroidism and ophthalmopathy. Study-level points and caveats: Ophthalmopathy could be told apart from stable hyperthyroidism with a 13 V-J model.

Amplification of TCR beta CDR3 regions used RNA as the template. An initial round of RT-PCR targeting the TCR CDR3 relied on the HTBI primer set. One entry per CDR3 protein results from TCRdb running MiXCR on the multiplex PCR reads. The sample gives 600,000 or so distinct CDR3 sequences, about 16% of which show up once; 3.8% is in the top ten. The CDR3 is 14 residues long. V was pared by 4 bases and J by 0 bases, with 10 bases between. CDR1 and CDR2 (germline): SQVTM, ANQGSEA. For Graves' hyperthyroidism to be stable, ophthalmopathy could not progress within 18 months. Diagnosis of hyperthyroidism was new in patients aged 18 to 65, and its duration was under 2 months. Diagnostic assessment was based on clinical symptoms, serum thyroxine and TRAb, thyroid ultrasound and orbital computed tomography. On this clonotype: No antigen is known for it.

This receptor was identified in a woman younger than 45 with Graves' hyperthyroidism. Sequenced input: blood. V and J are TRBV29-1 and TRBJ2-1; D is uncertain. Here the CDR3 reads CSVVDFDSYNEQFF. DNA for the CDR3: TGCAGCGTTGTTGATTTTGACTCCTACAATGAGCAGTTCTTC.